This is a list of T cell receptor beta chains from one sample in a study of response to subunit inactivated influenza vaccine. MiXCR, applied by TCRdb to the RT-PCR reads, yields one record per CDR3 protein. The sample records about 650,000 distinct CDR3 sequences, 15% to 19% being singletons. Sequencing used PBMCs from blood, obtained 11 to 12 days after vaccination. All receptors come from a man over 45 who received an inactivated influenza vaccine. Both conserved end residues are part of each CDR3. D genes are given only for firm matches. For some rows the clone size is stated as once, few or many, or as a class when expanded; others skip it.

J gene,D gene,V gene,clone size,CDR3 DNA,CDR3 protein
TRBJ2-2,-,TRBV5-1,-,TGCGCCAGCAGCTTGGACGGCGCGAACACCGGGGAGCTGTTTTTT,CASSLDGANTGELFF
TRBJ2-1,TRBD1,TRBV4-2,many,TGTGCCAGCAGCCTTGGGACAGGGAGTCCGTTCTTC,CASSLGTGSPFF
TRBJ2-7,TRBD1,TRBV10-3,-,TGTGCCAACCCGAAGACAGGGGTCTCTAAGTGCTTC,CANPKTGVSKCF
TRBJ2-7,-,TRBV12-3/TRBV12-4,-,TGTGCCAGCAGCAAAACGTTCTACGAGCAGTACTTC,CASSKTFYEQYF
TRBJ2-3,TRBD1,TRBV20-1,few,TGCAGGACCGGTGGGTTCGGGGACAGACTCTTTGGCGGAGATACGCAGTATTTT,CRTGGFGDRLFGGDTQYF
TRBJ2-5,TRBD2,TRBV20-1,many,TGCAGTGCTAGGGGACTAGCGGGAGTGTCCGGGACCCAGTACTTC,CSARGLAGVSGTQYF
TRBJ1-6,-,TRBV4-3,-,TGCGCCAGCAGCCACGCCTTTCTTGGGGGGCAGGGTTCACCCCTCCACTTT,CASSHAFLGGQGSPLHF
TRBJ2-3,TRBD2,TRBV27,-,TGTGCCAGCAGTTTACTAGCGGGAGCTAGCACAGATACGCAGTATTTT,CASSLLAGASTDTQYF
TRBJ2-7,-,TRBV2,-,TGTGCCAGCACGGCACGGATCGCCTACGAGCAGTACTTC,CASTARIAYEQYF
TRBJ2-2,TRBD1,TRBV7-2,few,TGTGCCAGCAGCCCAGACAGGGGGTCGGCCGGGGAGCTGTTTTTT,CASSPDRGSAGELFF
TRBJ2-5,-,TRBV6-6,many,TGTGCCAGCAGCCCAAAGGGAGAGACCCAGTACTTC,CASSPKGETQYF
TRBJ2-7,TRBD1,TRBV7-2,few,TGTGCCAGCAGCTCAAGACTGGACAGGGGGTTTTACGAGCAGTACTTC,CASSSRLDRGFYEQYF
TRBJ1-5,-,TRBV3-1,few,TGTGCCAGCAGCCAAGGACGGGTTGTGGGCAATCAGCCCCAGCATTTT,CASSQGRVVGNQPQHF
TRBJ2-5,TRBD2,TRBV2,-,TGTGCCAGCAGTGAGTTGGGGGGGATAGAGACCCAGTACTTC,CASSELGGIETQYF